The 9 T cell receptor beta chains presented below share a single source sample, sequenced in a study of long-term antiretroviral therapy in people with HIV. With survey level as its setting, the immunoSEQ assay was v3.0. Libraries were prepared by immunoSEQ multiplex PCR; TCRdb keeps only in-frame clonotypes and omits some of them. The data show about 24,000 clones, roughly four fifths seen once. The specimen comprised unsorted PBMCs, sampled 0.4 years after starting antiretroviral therapy. Receptor source: a man between 45 and 60 years old with HIV.

The chain joins TRBV7-2 to TRBJ2-1; 9 bases fit TRBD2. The junction had 5 bases not matched to a gene; V was cut back by 6 bases and J by 2 bases. This CDR3 region has 15 residues. From germline, CDR1 is SGHTA and CDR2 FQGNSA. The CDR3 reads CASRGAGGPYNEQFF. In DNA form, the CDR3 reads TGTGCCAGCAGGGGCGCGGGGGGGCCCTACAATGAGCAGTTCTTC. Full variable domain (outside the CDR3, taken from reference TRBV7-2 and TRBJ2-1): GAGVSQSPSNKVTEKGKDVELRCDPISGHTALYWYRQSLGQGLEFLIYFQGNSAPDKSGLPSDRFSAERTGGSVSTLTIQRTQQEDSAVYLCASRGAGGPYNEQFFGPGTRLTVL.

The chain joins TRBV5-1 to TRBJ2-7, with D tentatively TRBD2 (5 bases). The germline CDR1 and CDR2 sequences are SGHRS and YFSETQ. Trimming stripped 3 bases from V and 3 bases from J, with 22 bases between. CDR3 length: 17 residues. CDR3: CASSSYPEDFQHYEQYF. DNA for the CDR3: TGCGCCAGCAGCTCTTACCCCGAGGACTTCCAACACTACGAGCAGTACTTC.

The genes are TRBV11-2 and TRBJ2-7; TRBD1 matches at 11 bases. Germline CDR1 is SGHAT and CDR2 is FQNNGV. The CDR3 is made up of 15 amino acids. V trimming: 1 base; J trimming: 3 bases; junction bases outside the gene matches: 2. CDR3 loop: CASSLGGTGGYEQYF. In DNA, the CDR3 is TGTGCCAGCAGCTTAGGAGGGACAGGGGGCTACGAGCAGTACTTC.

V is TRBV7-8 and J is TRBJ1-1; D not resolved. Trimming removed 5 bases from V and 0 bases from J, with 19 bases in between. The CDR3 loop spans 17 amino acids. The germline V gene encodes CDR1 SGHVS and CDR2 FQNEAQ. The CDR3 region has the DNA TGTGCCAGCAGCCCATTTCGCTTGACCGAAATGAACACTGAAGCTTTCTTT. It encodes CASSPFRLTEMNTEAFF.

The rearrangement links TRBV4-1 to TRBJ2-7; D gene uncertain. The V gene lost 5 bases and the J gene lost 4 bases, with 12 bases spanning the gap. The germline V gene encodes CDR1 MGHRA and CDR2 YSYEKL. The CDR3 loop spans 13 amino acids. CDR3 in amino acids: CASSAGNGYEQYF. The CDR3, as DNA: TGCGCCAGCAGCGCCGGCAACGGGTACGAGCAGTACTTC.

The rearrangement links TRBV7-2 to TRBJ2-2; D not certain. The CDR3 consists of 13 residues. With 3 bases removed from V and 0 bases from J, the gap between germline ends came to 2 bases. Germline values: CDR1 SGHTA, CDR2 FQGNSA. This CDR3 is CASSFANTGELFF. As DNA, the CDR3 is TGTGCCAGCAGCTTTGCGAACACCGGGGAGCTGTTTTTT.

The rearrangement links TRBV13 to TRBJ1-4, with 7 bases fitting TRBD1. V was clipped by 5 bases and J by 4 bases; unmatched bases: 7. CDR1 and CDR2 (germline): PRHDT, FYEKMQ (reference sequence). The CDR3 contains 15 residues. The CDR3 sequence is CASSQTRGGNEKLFF. DNA for the CDR3: TGTGCCAGCAGCCAAACCAGGGGGGGTAATGAAAAACTGTTTTTT.

This clone appeared a few times. The V and J genes are TRBV13 and TRBJ2-7, with D hard to call. The CDR3 is 14 amino acids. Trimming left V 0 bases short and J 7 bases short, with 13 bases between. CDR1 and CDR2 (germline): PRHDT, FYEKMQ (reference sequence). The CDR3 DNA follows: TGTGCCAGCAGCTTAGGGCCGCGAATTGTGGAGCAGTACTTC. It is translated as CASSLGPRIVEQYF.

The chain is built from TRBV5-1 and TRBJ1-4; D is unresolved. V shed 0 bases and J shed 5 bases, with 11 bases lying between them. Germline CDR1 SGHRS, CDR2 YFSETQ. CDR3 length: 15 residues. The CDR3 DNA is TGCGCCAGCAGCTTGGAGGATCCCAAGAATGAAAAACTGTTTTTT. Translated, it gives CASSLEDPKNEKLFF.